The present T cell receptor (beta chain) was sequenced within a study of blood T cell repertoires in COVID-19. Sequencing used immunoSEQ multiplex PCR; TCRdb keeps in-frame clones, though not all of them. This sample yields approximately 150,000 clones, of which 80% to 90% are seen a single time; around 11% belongs to the top ten. This receptor was identified in a man in his sixties who had recovered from COVID-19. Sequencing input: PBMCs or T cells enriched from blood (not recorded which).

The CDR3: CASSESGPGQREKLFF. The CDR3 nucleotides read TGTGCCAGCTCAGAAAGCGGGCCGGGACAGAGAGAAAAACTGTTTTTT. The chain carries TRBV18 and TRBJ1-4; TRBD1 matches at 7 bases. V lost 5 bases to trimming and J lost 8 bases; unmatched junction nucleotides: 14. The CDR3 consists of 16 residues. CDR1 and CDR2 from the germline V gene are KGHSH and LQKENI. Filled out from reference TRBV18 and TRBJ1-4, the complete variable domain reads NAGVMQNPRHLVRRRGQEARLRCSPMKGHSHVYWYRQLPEEGLKFMVYLQKENIIDESGMPKERFSAEFPKEGPSILRIQQVVRGDSAAYFCASSESGPGQREKLFFGSGTQLSVL.